This record covers a single T cell receptor (beta chain). The antigen is undetermined. The template was RNA from unsorted bulk tissue. The record originates from a study of tumor and adjacent non-tumor tissue in lung cancer. About the research overall: Aged about 30 to 85 years, patients included approximately 11 men and five or six women with stage I to III disease. Samples averaged about 4.3 million productive TCRbeta reads each.

Findings and limits, study-wide: Significantly higher TCR diversity was found in tumor than normal lung.

CDR1 is DFQATT, CDR2 SNEGSKA, per germline (reference sequence). This CDR3 comprises 15 residues. V shed 5 bases and J 7 bases; nucleotides not matched to a gene: 15. TCRbeta libraries were built with three rounds of nested PCR, modified from ARM-PCR. TCRdb re-analysed the multiplex PCR reads in MiXCR, keeping a single row per CDR3 protein. There are about 200,000 distinct CDR3 sequences in the sample; around 70% occur only once, and approximately 25% lies in the top ten. The sample consisted of lung tumor tissue. V usage is TRBV20-1 and J usage is TRBJ2-7, with 9 bases fitting TRBD2. This TCR derives from a man between 60 and 70 years old with non-small cell lung cancer. The CDR3 DNA sequence: TGCAGTGCTTCCTTTGGGACTAGCCCCAATTGGGAGCAGTACTTC. This encodes CSASFGTSPNWEQYF.